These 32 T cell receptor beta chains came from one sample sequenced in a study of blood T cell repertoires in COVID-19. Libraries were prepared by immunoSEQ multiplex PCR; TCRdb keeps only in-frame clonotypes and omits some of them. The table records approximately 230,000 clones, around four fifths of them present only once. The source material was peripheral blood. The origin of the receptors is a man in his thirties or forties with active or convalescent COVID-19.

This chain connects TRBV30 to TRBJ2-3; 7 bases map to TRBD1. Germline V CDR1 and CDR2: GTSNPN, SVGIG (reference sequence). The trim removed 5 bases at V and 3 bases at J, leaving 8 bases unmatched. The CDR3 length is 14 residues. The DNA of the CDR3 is TGTGCCTGGGAAACAGGGGATAGGACAGATACGCAGTATTTT. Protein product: CAWETGDRTDTQYF.

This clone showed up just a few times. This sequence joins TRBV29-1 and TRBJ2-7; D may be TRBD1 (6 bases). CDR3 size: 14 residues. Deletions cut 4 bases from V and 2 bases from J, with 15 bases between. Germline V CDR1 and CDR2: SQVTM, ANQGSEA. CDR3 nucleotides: TGCAGCGTTGCCCTACAGGGTAGGACCTACGAGCAGTACTTC. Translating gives CSVALQGRTYEQYF.

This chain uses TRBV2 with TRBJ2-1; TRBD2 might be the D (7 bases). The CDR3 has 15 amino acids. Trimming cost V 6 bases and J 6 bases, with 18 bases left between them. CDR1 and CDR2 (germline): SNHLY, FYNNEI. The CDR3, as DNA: TGTGCCAGCAGCGAACGGGGGGCTACCGCCAATGAGCAGTTCTTC. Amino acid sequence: CASSERGATANEQFF.

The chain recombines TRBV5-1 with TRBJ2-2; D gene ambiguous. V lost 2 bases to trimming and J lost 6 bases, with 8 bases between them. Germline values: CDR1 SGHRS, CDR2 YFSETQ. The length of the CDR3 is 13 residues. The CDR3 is CASSLGVPGELFF. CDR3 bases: TGCGCCAGCAGCTTAGGAGTACCCGGGGAGCTGTTTTTT.

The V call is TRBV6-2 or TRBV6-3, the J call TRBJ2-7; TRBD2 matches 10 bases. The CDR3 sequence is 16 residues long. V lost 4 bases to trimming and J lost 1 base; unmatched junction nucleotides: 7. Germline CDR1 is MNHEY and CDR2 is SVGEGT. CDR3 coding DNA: TGTGCCAGCAGTTCCCCAAGCGGGAGGGTTTCCTACGAGCAGTACTTC. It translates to CASSSPSGRVSYEQYF.

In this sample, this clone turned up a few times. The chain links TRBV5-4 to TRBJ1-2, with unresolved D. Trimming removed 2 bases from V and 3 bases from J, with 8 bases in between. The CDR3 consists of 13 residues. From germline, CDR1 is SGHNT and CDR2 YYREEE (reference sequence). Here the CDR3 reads CASSFGQDYGYTF. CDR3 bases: TGTGCCAGCAGCTTTGGCCAGGACTATGGCTACACCTTC.

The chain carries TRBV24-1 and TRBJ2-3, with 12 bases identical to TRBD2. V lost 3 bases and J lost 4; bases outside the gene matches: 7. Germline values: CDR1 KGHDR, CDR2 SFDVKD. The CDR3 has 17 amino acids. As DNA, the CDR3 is TGTGCCACCAGTGATACTAGCGGGGGGACAAAGGCAGATACGCAGTATTTT. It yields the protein CATSDTSGGTKADTQYF.

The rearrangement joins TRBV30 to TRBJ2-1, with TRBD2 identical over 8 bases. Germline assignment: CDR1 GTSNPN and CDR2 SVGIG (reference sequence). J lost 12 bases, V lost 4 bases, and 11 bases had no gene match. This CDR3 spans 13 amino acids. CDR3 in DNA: TGTGCCTGGAATTCAGCGGGGGCGTCCGCGCAGTTCTTC. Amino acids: CAWNSAGASAQFF.

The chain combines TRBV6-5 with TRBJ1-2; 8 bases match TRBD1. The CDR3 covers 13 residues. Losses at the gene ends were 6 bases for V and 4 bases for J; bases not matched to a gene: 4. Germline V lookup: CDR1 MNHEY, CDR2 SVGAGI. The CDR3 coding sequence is TGTGCCAGCAGACACGACAGGGGCTATGGCTACACCTTC. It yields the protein CASRHDRGYGYTF.

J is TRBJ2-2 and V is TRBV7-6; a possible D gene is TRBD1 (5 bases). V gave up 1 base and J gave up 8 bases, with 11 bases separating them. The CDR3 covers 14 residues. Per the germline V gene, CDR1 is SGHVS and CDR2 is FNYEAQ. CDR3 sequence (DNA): TGTGCCAGCAGCTTAGAAGGGGAATTAGGGGAGCTGTTTTTT. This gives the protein CASSLEGELGELFF.

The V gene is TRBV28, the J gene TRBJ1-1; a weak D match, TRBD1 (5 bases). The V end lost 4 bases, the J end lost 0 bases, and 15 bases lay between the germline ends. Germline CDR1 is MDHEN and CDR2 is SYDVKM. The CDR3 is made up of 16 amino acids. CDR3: CASSSRRQLMNTEAFF. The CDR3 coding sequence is TGTGCCAGCAGTTCAAGACGACAGCTAATGAACACTGAAGCTTTCTTT.

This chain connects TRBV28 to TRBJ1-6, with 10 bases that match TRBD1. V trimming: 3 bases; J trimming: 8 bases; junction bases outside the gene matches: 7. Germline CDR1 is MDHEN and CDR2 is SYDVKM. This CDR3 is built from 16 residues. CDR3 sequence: CASSFPGTGDYSPLHF. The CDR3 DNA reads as TGTGCCAGCAGTTTCCCCGGGACAGGGGATTATTCACCCCTCCACTTT.

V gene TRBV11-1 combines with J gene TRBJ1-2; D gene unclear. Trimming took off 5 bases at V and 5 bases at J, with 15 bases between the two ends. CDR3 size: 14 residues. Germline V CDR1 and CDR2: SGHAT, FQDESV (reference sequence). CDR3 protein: CASSPRPGGYGYTF. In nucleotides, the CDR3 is TGTGCCAGCAGCCCAAGGCCGGGAGGGTATGGCTACACCTTC.

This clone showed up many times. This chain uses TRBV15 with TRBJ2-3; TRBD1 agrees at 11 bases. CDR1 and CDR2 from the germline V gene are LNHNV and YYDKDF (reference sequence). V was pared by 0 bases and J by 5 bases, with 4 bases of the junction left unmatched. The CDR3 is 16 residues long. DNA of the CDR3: TGTGCCACCAGCAGAGACCCTGGGACAGGGGGAGATACGCAGTATTTT. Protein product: CATSRDPGTGGDTQYF.

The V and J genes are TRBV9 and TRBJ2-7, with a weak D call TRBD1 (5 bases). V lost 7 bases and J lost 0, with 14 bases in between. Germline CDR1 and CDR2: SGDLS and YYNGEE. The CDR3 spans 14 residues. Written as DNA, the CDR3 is TGTGCCAGCTCGAAGGGGTATAGCTCCTACGAGCAGTACTTC. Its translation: CASSKGYSSYEQYF. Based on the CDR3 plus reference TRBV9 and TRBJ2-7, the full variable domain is DSGVTQTPKHLITATGQRVTLRCSPRSGDLSVYWYQQSLDQGLQFLIQYYNGEERAKGNILERFSAQQFPDLHSELNLSSLELGDSALYFCASSKGYSSYEQYFGPGTRLTVT.

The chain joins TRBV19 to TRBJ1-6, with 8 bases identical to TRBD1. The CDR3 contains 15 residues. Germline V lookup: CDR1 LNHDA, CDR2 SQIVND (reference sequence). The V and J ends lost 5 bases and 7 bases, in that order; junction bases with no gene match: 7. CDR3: CASSSDRGDNSPLHF. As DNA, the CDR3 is TGTGCCAGTAGTTCCGACAGGGGCGACAATTCACCCCTCCACTTT.

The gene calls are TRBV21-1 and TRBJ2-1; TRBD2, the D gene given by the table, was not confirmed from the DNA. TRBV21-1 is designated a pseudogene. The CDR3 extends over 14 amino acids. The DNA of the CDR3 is TGTGCCAGCAGGGGGTCTAGCGGATACAATGAGCAGTTCTTC. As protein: CASRGSSGYNEQFF.

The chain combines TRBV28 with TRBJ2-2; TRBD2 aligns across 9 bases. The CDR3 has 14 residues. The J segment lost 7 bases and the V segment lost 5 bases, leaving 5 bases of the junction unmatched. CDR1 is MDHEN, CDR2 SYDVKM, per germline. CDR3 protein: CASSLSGRGGELFF. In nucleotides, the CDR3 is TGTGCCAGCAGTCTTAGCGGGAGAGGCGGGGAGCTGTTTTTT.

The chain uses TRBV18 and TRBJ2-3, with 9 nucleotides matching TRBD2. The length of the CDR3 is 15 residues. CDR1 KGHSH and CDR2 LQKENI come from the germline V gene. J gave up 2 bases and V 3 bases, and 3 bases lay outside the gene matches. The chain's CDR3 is CASSPGLAYTDTQYF. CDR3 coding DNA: TGTGCCAGCTCACCGGGACTAGCCTACACAGATACGCAGTATTTT.

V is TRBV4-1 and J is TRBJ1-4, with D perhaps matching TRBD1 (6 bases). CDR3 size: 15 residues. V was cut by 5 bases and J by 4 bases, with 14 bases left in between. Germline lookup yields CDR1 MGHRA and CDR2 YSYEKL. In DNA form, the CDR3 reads TGCGCCAGCAGCTACCTTGGGGGCGTTAATGAAAAACTGTTTTTT. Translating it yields CASSYLGGVNEKLFF.

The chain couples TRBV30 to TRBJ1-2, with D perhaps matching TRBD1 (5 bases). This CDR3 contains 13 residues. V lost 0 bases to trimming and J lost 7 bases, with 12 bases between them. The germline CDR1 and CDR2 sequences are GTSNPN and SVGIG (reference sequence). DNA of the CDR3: TGTGCCTGGAGTGTACGTGGGGCGCTTGGCTACACCTTC. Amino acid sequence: CAWSVRGALGYTF. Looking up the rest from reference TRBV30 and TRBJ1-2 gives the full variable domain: SQTIHQWPATLVQPVGSPLSLECTVEGTSNPNLYWYRQAAGRGLQLLFYSVGIGQISSEVPQNLSASRPQDRQFILSSKKLLLSDSGFYLCAWSVRGALGYTFGSGTRLTVV.

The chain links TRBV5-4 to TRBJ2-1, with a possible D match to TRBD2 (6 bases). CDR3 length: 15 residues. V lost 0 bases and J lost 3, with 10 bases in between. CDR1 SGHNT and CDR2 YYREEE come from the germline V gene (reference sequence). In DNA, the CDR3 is TGTGCCAGCAGCTTGGTAGCGGATTTCTACAATGAGCAGTTCTTC. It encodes CASSLVADFYNEQFF.

DNA of the CDR3: TGTGCCAGCAGCGATATACAGGGGTTACCCCTCCACTTT. Its translation: CASSDIQGLPLHF. The genes are TRBV7-2 and TRBJ1-6, with 7 bases fitting TRBD1. Trimming removed 5 bases from V and 12 bases from J; junction bases left unmatched: 7. This CDR3 has 13 residues. Germline V lookup: CDR1 SGHTA, CDR2 FQGNSA.

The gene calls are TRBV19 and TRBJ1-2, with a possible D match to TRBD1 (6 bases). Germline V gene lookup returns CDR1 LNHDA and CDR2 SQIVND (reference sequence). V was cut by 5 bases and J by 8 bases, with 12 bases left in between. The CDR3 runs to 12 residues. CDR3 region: CASSQGLWGYTF. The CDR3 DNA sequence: TGTGCCAGTAGTCAGGGGCTCTGGGGCTACACCTTC.

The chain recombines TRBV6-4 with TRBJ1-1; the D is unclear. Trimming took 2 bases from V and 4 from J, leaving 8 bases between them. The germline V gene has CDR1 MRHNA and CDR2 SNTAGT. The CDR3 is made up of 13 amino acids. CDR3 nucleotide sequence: TGTGCCAGCAGTGACGAGATATCCACTGAAGCTTTCTTT. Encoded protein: CASSDEISTEAFF.

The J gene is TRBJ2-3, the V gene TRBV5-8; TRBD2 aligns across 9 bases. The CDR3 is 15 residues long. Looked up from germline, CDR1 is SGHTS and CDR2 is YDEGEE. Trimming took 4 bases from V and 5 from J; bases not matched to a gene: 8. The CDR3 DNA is TGTGCCAGCAGCCTGCCGGGACTAGCCTTAGATACGCAGTATTTT. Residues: CASSLPGLALDTQYF.

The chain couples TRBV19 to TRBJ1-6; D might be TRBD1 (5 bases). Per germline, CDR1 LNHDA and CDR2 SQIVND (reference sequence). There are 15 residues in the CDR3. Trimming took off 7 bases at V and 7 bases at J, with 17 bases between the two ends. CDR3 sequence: CASKFESRGNSPLHF. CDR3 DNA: TGTGCCAGTAAGTTCGAGTCCCGGGGGAATTCACCCCTCCACTTT.

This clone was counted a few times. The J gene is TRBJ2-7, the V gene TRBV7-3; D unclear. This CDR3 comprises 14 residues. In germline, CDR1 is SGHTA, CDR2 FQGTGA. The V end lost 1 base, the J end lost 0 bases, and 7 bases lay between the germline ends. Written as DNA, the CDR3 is TGTGCCAGCAGCTTAATCCACGGCTCCTACGAGCAGTACTTC. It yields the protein CASSLIHGSYEQYF.

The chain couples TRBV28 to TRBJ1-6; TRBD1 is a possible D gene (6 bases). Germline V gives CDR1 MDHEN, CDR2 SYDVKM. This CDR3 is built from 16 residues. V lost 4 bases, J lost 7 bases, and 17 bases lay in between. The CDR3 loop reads CASSSIYRVPNSPLHF. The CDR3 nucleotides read TGTGCCAGCAGTTCGATATACAGGGTCCCAAATTCACCCCTCCACTTT.

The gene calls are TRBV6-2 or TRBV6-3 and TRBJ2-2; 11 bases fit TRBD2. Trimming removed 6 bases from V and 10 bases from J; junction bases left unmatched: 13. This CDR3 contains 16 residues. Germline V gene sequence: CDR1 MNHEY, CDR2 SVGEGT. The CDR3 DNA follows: TGTGCCAGCAGCCCCACTAGCGGGAGAGGAAACGAGGAGCTGTTTTTT. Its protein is CASSPTSGRGNEELFF.

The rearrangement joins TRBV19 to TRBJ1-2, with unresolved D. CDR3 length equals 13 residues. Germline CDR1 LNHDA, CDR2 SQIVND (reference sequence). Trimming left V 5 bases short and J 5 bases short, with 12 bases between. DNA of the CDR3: TGTGCCAGTAGTCCTATGGGCAATTATGGCTACACCTTC. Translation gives CASSPMGNYGYTF.

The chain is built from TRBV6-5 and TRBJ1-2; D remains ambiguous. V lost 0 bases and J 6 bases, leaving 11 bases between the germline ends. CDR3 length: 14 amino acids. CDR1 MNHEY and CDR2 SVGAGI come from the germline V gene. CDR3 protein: CASSYSSRTNGYTF. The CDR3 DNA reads TGTGCCAGCAGTTACTCTTCCCGGACTAATGGCTACACCTTC.